The 9 T cell receptor beta chains in this list originate from one sample, sequenced in a study of CXCR3-negative and CXCR3-positive naive CD8 T cells. UMI-labeled 5' RACE TRB cDNA libraries were prepared from the cells. Following a re-call of the 5' RACE reads, TCRdb has one entry per CDR3 protein and lacks DNA. The table for this sample gives under 70,000 distinct CDR3 sequences. Sequencing was done on a sample of memory CD8+ T cells from blood. These TCRs come from a human donor in good health. Some clones in this sample may be carry-over from other donors' samples.

This chain links TRBV19 with TRBJ2-1. Germline V gene lookup returns CDR1 LNHDA and CDR2 SQIVND (reference sequence). This CDR3 has 12 amino acids. The CDR3: CASSTLLNEQFF.

This sequence joins TRBV29-1 and TRBJ2-2. CDR3 size: 11 residues. CDR1 is SQVTM, CDR2 ANQGSEA, per germline. The CDR3 reads CSVDLSGELFF.

Frequency places this clonotype as medium-sized. The chain is built from TRBV20-1 and TRBJ2-1; TCRdb's D gene call, TRBD2, goes unchecked for lack of DNA. CDR1 is DFQATT, CDR2 SNEGSKA, per germline (reference sequence). The CDR3 runs 18 residues. The CDR3 spells CSAPGLAGGRGSYNEQFF.

The chain combines TRBV29-1 with TRBJ2-3. The CDR3 sequence is 15 residues long. Germline assignment: CDR1 SQVTM and CDR2 ANQGSEA. This chain's CDR3 is CSVEVLGAVTDTQYF.

CDR3: CASSFTSRLAGGEGYYNEQFF. The V and J genes are TRBV7-6 and TRBJ2-1; TCRdb calls TRBD2, which cannot be checked without DNA. Germline V gene lookup returns CDR1 SGHVS and CDR2 FNYEAQ. This CDR3 has 21 amino acids.

This chain joins TRBV19 and TRBJ2-2; TCRdb picks TRBD2, but there is no DNA to check that call. The germline V gene has CDR1 LNHDA and CDR2 SQIVND (reference sequence). CDR3 size: 13 residues. The CDR3 protein is CASSIAPRGELFF.

The rearrangement uses TRBV5-1 and TRBJ2-7; TCRdb designates TRBD1, a call that cannot be tested without DNA. Germline V lookup: CDR1 SGHRS, CDR2 YFSETQ. The CDR3 has 13 amino acids. CDR3 sequence reads: CASSLARGHEQYF.

This sequence joins TRBV27 and TRBJ2-3. Germline CDR1 and CDR2: MNHEY and SMNVEV (reference sequence). The CDR3 is 13 residues long. CDR3 in amino acids: CASSLLGIDTQYF.

The rearrangement uses TRBV29-1 and TRBJ2-1; without DNA, the TCRdb call of TRBD1 cannot be checked. The germline CDR1 and CDR2 sequences are SQVTM and ANQGSEA. The CDR3 extends over 15 amino acids. The CDR3 spells CSVEQGRGSYNEQFF.